This TCR beta chain was captured in a study of blood T cell repertoires in COVID-19. This table comes from immunoSEQ multiplex PCR, and its TCRdb copy is limited to in-frame clones, with some not included. Of over 250,000 clones listed, 86% were seen once; the top ten hold around a tenth. The CDR3 runs to 15 residues. Between the trimmed V and J ends, which lost 3 bases and 10 bases, there was a span of 20 bases. CDR1 is SGDLS, CDR2 YYNGEE, per germline. Source material: peripheral blood. The V gene is TRBV9, the J gene TRBJ2-1; TRBD1 might be the D (7 bases). The sequence was obtained from a man in his forties who had recovered from COVID-19. The CDR3 protein is CASSASGGPGFEQFF. The CDR3 DNA is TGTGCCAGCAGCGCATCAGGGGGGCCCGGGTTCGAGCAGTTCTTC.